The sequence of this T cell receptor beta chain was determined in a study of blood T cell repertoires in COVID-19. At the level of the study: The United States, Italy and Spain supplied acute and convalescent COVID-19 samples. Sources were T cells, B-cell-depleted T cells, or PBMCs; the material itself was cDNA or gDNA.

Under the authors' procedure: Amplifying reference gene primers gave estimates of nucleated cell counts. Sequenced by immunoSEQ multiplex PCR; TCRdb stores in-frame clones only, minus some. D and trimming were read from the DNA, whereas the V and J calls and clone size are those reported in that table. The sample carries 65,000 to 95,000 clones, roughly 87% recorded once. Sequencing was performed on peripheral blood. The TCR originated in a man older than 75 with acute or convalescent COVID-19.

CDR3 in DNA: TGTGCCTGGAGGGACAAAAGCAGCTATGGCTACACCTTC. Translated, it gives CAWRDKSSYGYTF. This chain uses TRBV30 with TRBJ1-2; maybe TRBD1 (5 bases). CDR3 length equals 13 residues. Trimming cost V 3 bases and J 4 bases, with 12 bases left between them. Germline lookup yields CDR1 GTSNPN and CDR2 SVGIG (reference sequence).